These 6 T cell receptor beta chains share one sample of origin, sequenced in a study of T-cell reconstitution after alpha-beta-depleted transplantation in children. A library of TCRbeta sequences, prepared with unique molecular identifiers, was generated. From the PCR reads, TCRdb called clonotypes with MiXCR, one entry per CDR3 protein. The sample carries 300,000 to 400,000 distinct CDR3 sequences, about 17% recorded once. Here the sequenced sample was PBMCs, mostly from graft donor cells, taken 360 days after TCRalphabeta/CD19-depleted stem cell transplant. These TCRs come from a male patient between 2 and 15 years old who had a stem cell transplant for acute lymphoblastic leukemia, so the T cells may come from the graft donor.

The rearrangement joins TRBV4-3 to TRBJ1-2; 8 bases are a match to TRBD1. In germline, CDR1 is LGHNA, CDR2 YSLEER. This CDR3 has 15 amino acids. With V trimmed by 3 bases and J by 0 bases, 3 bases remained unmatched. The CDR3 sequence: CASSQTGAANYGYTF. The CDR3 DNA reads as TGCGCCAGCAGCCAGACAGGGGCAGCTAACTATGGCTACACCTTC.

CDR3: CAINWKDTDTQYF. For the CDR3, the DNA is TGTGCCATCAATTGGAAAGATACAGATACGCAGTATTTT. The rearrangement links TRBV10-3 to TRBJ2-3; no clear D gene. Germline assignment: CDR1 ENHRY and CDR2 SYGVKD. V was cut by 7 bases and J by 3 bases, with 11 bases left in between. The CDR3 has 13 residues.

This sequence joins TRBV20-1 and TRBJ1-1, with D perhaps matching TRBD1 (5 bases). The CDR3 length is 13 residues. The V end was cut by 2 bases, the J end by 1 base, with 8 bases between. Germline V gene data show CDR1 as DFQATT and CDR2 as SNEGSKA (reference sequence). CDR3 sequence: CSARQGTNTEAFF. For the CDR3, the DNA is TGCAGTGCTAGACAGGGAACGAACACTGAAGCTTTCTTT.

This clonotype was picked up many times. The germline gene is not matched at one end of the junction; a read error may be the cause. V gene TRBV12-3 or TRBV12-4 combines with J gene TRBJ2-7; tentatively, D is TRBD2 (6 bases). The CDR3 is 14 residues long. CDR3 region: CASILRRGGGVLNF. The CDR3 DNA reads TGTGCCAGCATCCTCCGAAGGGGCGGAGGGGTACTGAACTTC.

There are a few counts of this clonotype. The chain has TRBV5-5 and TRBJ2-1; no definite D call. Germline V gene sequence: CDR1 SGHKS, CDR2 YYEKEE (reference sequence). V was cut by 0 bases and J by 6 bases, with 13 bases left in between. The CDR3 length is 15 residues. CDR3 region: CASSLVGTPANEQFF. CDR3 sequence (DNA): TGTGCCAGCAGCTTGGTGGGAACCCCAGCCAATGAGCAGTTCTTC.

The chain carries TRBV7-2 and TRBJ1-6, with D perhaps TRBD1 (5 bases). The CDR3 loop spans 16 amino acids. The V and J ends lost 5 bases and 7 bases respectively, with 18 bases between them. CDR1 SGHTA and CDR2 FQGNSA come from the germline V gene. CDR3 in DNA: TGTGCCAGCAGCATACTAGGCGGGCAGGGCAATTCACCCCTCCACTTT. It translates to CASSILGGQGNSPLHF. Filled out from reference TRBV7-2 and TRBJ1-6, the complete variable domain reads GAGVSQSPSNKVTEKGKDVELRCDPISGHTALYWYRQSLGQGLEFLIYFQGNSAPDKSGLPSDRFSAERTGGSVSTLTIQRTQQEDSAVYLCASSILGGQGNSPLHFGNGTRLTVT.